The clone carrying this T cell receptor (beta chain) was observed many times. The antigen is unknown. From germline, CDR1 is DFQATT and CDR2 SNEGSKA (reference sequence). The germline V and J ends were trimmed by 4 bases and 5 bases, with 17 bases remaining between them. This CDR3 has 14 residues. Using RNA transcripts, the TCR beta CDR3 regions were amplified. RT-PCR with HTBI primers came first, then second-round multiplex PCR. TCRdb reprocessed the multiplex PCR reads with MiXCR, giving one entry per CDR3 protein. The sample comprises 400,000 or so distinct CDR3 sequences, about 18% of which are singletons, and 2% to 3% rests with the top ten. This entry is derived from a study of Graves' ophthalmopathy and Graves' hyperthyroidism. Study results and limitations: Thyroid clonotypes that were expanded above 0.001 frequency mostly also appeared in blood. The model's prediction of ophthalmopathy progression had 70.59% sensitivity and 72% to 85% specificity.

Someone took the PBMCs out of about 9.7 ml of fresh peripheral blood. The origin of this receptor is an adult woman with stable Graves' hyperthyroidism. The gene calls are TRBV20-1 and TRBJ2-5; D may correspond to TRBD1 or TRBD2 (7 bases each). Sequenced: peripheral blood. As DNA, the CDR3 is TGCAGTGCTAAATGGGGGGAGGGGGCTGAGACCCAGTACTTC. It is translated as CSAKWGEGAETQYF.